Only one count was recorded for the clone carrying this T cell receptor beta chain. Its cognate antigen is unknown. The data derive from a study of T cell responses to AZD1222 COVID-19 vaccine. Assay used: immunoSEQ multiplex PCR; TCRdb lists only in-frame clones, some missing. The data contain about 190,000 clones, 90% to 95% of them seen just once; the ten biggest clones take up 3.6%. Study-wide results and caveats: Without day 14 samples, only post-peak T cell repertoires were studied.

From germline, CDR1 is MNHNY and CDR2 SVGAGI (reference sequence). The V segment lost 2 bases and the J segment 8 bases; nucleotides outside the gene matches: 8. This CDR3 region has 14 residues. The receptor was derived from an adult who received the MenACWY meningococcal vaccine as a control. The sequences come from peripheral blood, collected 28 days after the second dose of the MenACWY control vaccine. The chain carries TRBV6-6 and TRBJ1-2; 7 bases match TRBD1. The CDR3 nucleotides read TGTGCCAGCAGTTACCTGCCAGGGGGGGAAGGCTACACCTTC. This sequence encodes CASSYLPGGEGYTF.